This T cell receptor beta chain stems from a study of blood T cell repertoires in COVID-19. Original analysis: Nucleated cell counts were estimated from reference gene primer amplification. Sequenced by immunoSEQ multiplex PCR; TCRdb stores in-frame clones only, minus some. V, J and clone size are taken as reported in that table, and D and trimming were inferred from the DNA itself. The sample includes some 80,000 clones, around 88% seen only once; the top ten take about a sixth. After removal of 0 bases from V and 2 bases from J, the junction contained 7 bases not matched to a gene. Germline lookup yields CDR1 SGHRS and CDR2 YFSETQ. This CDR3 contains 16 residues.

Sequenced sample: peripheral blood. The genes are TRBV5-1 and TRBJ2-5; 7 bases are shared with TRBD2. The receptor was derived from a human donor in a cohort sampled during active COVID-19. This chain's CDR3 is CASSLGPAGKQETQYF. The CDR3 nucleotides are TGCGCCAGCAGCTTGGGGCCAGCGGGAAAACAAGAGACCCAGTACTTC.